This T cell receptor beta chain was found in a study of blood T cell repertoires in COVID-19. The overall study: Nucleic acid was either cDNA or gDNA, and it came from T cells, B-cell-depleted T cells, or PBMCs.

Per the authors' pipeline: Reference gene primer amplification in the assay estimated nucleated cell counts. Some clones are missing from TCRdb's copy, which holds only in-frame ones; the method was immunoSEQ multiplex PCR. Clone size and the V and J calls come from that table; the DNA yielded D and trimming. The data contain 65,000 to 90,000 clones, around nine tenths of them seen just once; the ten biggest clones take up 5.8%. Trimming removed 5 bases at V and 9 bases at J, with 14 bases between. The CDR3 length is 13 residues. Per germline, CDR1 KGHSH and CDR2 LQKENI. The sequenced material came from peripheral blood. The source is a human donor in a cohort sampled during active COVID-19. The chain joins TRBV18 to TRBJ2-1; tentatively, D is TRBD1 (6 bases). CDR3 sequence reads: CASSAWDTGEQFF. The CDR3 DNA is TGTGCCAGCTCAGCCTGGGACACTGGTGAGCAGTTCTTC.